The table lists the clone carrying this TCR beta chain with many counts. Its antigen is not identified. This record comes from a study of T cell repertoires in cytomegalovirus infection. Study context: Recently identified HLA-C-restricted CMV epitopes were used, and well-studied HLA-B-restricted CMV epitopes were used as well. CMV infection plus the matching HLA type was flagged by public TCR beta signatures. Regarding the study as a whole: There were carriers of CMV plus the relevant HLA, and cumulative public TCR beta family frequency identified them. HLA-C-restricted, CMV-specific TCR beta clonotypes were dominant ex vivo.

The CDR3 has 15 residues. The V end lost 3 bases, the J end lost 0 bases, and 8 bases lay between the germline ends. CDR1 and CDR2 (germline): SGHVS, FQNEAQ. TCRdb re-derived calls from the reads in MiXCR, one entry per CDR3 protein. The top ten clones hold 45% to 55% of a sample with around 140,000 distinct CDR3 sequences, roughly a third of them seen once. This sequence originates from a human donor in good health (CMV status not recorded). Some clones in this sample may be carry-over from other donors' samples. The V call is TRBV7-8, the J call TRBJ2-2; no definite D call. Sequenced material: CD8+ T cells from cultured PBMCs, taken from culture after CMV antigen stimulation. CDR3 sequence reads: CASSFSWTNTGELFF. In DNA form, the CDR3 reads TGTGCCAGCAGCTTCAGTTGGACGAACACCGGGGAGCTGTTTTTT. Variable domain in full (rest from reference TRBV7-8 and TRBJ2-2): GAGVSQSPRYKVAKRGQDVALRCDPISGHVSLFWYQQALGQGPEFLTYFQNEAQLDKSGLPSDRFFAERPEGSVSTLKIQRTQQEDSAVYLCASSFSWTNTGELFFGEGSRLTVL.